The source of this TCR beta chain is a study of T cell responses to AZD1222 COVID-19 vaccine. Concerning this clone itself: Its antigen is as yet unknown.

Only in-frame clones appear in the TCRdb table, and some are missing; sequencing was by immunoSEQ multiplex PCR. This repertoire shows 100,000 to 110,000 clones, about 88% found once; its top ten account for 1.8%. Study-wide results and limits: Donor demographics were predominantly white British with a female majority; clonal diversity may be underestimated. Reports say nearly half of spike-specific TCRs go after unmutated variant regions. Distributed over spike, vaccine-associated CD4 TCRs predominated at 160-218 and 743-854.

The CDR3 is made up of 15 amino acids. The germline V gene has CDR1 SGHRS and CDR2 YFSETQ. The germline V and J ends were trimmed by 4 bases and 5 bases, with 18 bases remaining between them. The gene calls are TRBV5-1 and TRBJ2-5, with D perhaps matching TRBD1 (6 bases). The clonotype originates from an adult in good health. Sequencing was performed on peripheral blood, taken on day 0 of AZD1222 vaccination. CDR3 nucleotide sequence: TGCGCCAGCAGCCGGGACACCTCAACGATGGAGACCCAGTACTTC. Amino acid sequence: CASSRDTSTMETQYF.